These 13 T cell receptor beta chains were all obtained from the same sample, sequenced in a study of CD8 T cells in ankylosing spondylitis. TCRdb re-analysed the 5' RACE reads in MiXCR, keeping a single row per CDR3 protein. The sample consists of 800,000 to 900,000 distinct CDR3 sequences, 12% of them appearing once. The study's findings and limits: A motif of 7 to 9 highly homologous TCR beta variants was seen as apparently characteristic of ankylosing spondylitis blood.

The antigens of these receptors remain unknown. Sequenced: blood, either unsorted or a sorted T cell fraction (not recorded which). The receptors were sampled from a male donor with ankylosing spondylitis.

In this sample, this clonotype turned up a few times. The chain has TRBV9 and TRBJ1-2; D perhaps matches TRBD1 (5 bases). Per germline, CDR1 SGDLS and CDR2 YYNGEE. The CDR3 is 14 residues long. V shed 5 bases and J shed 2 bases, with 13 bases lying between them. The CDR3 DNA follows: TGTGCCAGCAGTTCAGGGAATAGGAACTATGGCTACACCTTC. It encodes CASSSGNRNYGYTF.

This clonotype was seen a handful of times. The V and J genes are TRBV20-1 and TRBJ1-1, with D perhaps TRBD1 (5 bases). Germline V lookup: CDR1 DFQATT, CDR2 SNEGSKA (reference sequence). V gave up 7 bases and J gave up 2 bases, with 20 bases separating them. The CDR3 covers 15 residues. The CDR3 is CSVPPSGTGNTEAFF. CDR3 bases: TGCAGTGTCCCCCCTTCCGGGACGGGCAACACTGAAGCTTTCTTT.

This clonotype was seen a few times. The chain carries TRBV20-1 and TRBJ1-3, with D tentatively TRBD1 (5 bases). This CDR3 region has 13 residues. V was shortened by 5 bases and J by 3 bases, with 11 bases between the two germline ends. Germline values: CDR1 DFQATT, CDR2 SNEGSKA (reference sequence). CDR3 sequence: CSAPGGNGNTIYF. CDR3 coding DNA: TGCAGTGCTCCCGGGGGGAATGGAAACACCATATATTTT.

This clonotype was found a few times. The J gene is TRBJ1-5, the V gene TRBV20-1; 8 bases are a match to TRBD1. The CDR3 covers 15 residues. The germline gives CDR1 DFQATT, CDR2 SNEGSKA (reference sequence). V gave up 5 bases and J gave up 2 bases; unmatched junction bases: 8. DNA for the CDR3: TGCAGTGCTGTTGGGACAGGCGGTGGCAATCAGCCCCAGCATTTT. As protein: CSAVGTGGGNQPQHF.

The chain has TRBV4-2 and TRBJ1-5; D gene ambiguous. CDR1 LGHNA and CDR2 YNFKEQ come from the germline V gene. This CDR3 has 17 amino acids. The V end lost 1 base, the J end lost 0 bases, and 13 bases lay between the germline ends. Written as DNA, the CDR3 is TGTGCCAGCAGCCAAGGTCTCACAGCGTATAGCAATCAGCCCCAGCATTTT. This encodes CASSQGLTAYSNQPQHF.

The sample holds many counts of this clonotype. CDR3 sequence (DNA): TGTGCCAGCAGACTAGTAGCGGGAATCCGCTCCTACGAGCAGTACTTC. Translating gives CASRLVAGIRSYEQYF. The V call is TRBV6-1, the J call TRBJ2-7, with 8 bases fitting TRBD2. The CDR3 runs 16 residues. Germline V gene data show CDR1 as MNHNS and CDR2 as SASEGT. Trimming took 6 bases from V and 0 from J; bases not matched to a gene: 10.

This clonotype has a count of ten or more. J is TRBJ2-7 and V is TRBV12-3 or TRBV12-4; 14 positions agree with TRBD2. This CDR3 is built from 16 residues. With 6 bases clipped from V and 6 bases from J, the junction kept 10 bases outside the gene matches. For the CDR3, the DNA is TGTGCCAGCAGGAGGACTAGCGGGGGGCCATATTCCGAGCAGTACTTC. It encodes CASRRTSGGPYSEQYF.

The J gene is TRBJ1-2, the V gene TRBV18; 9 positions match TRBD1. Germline V gene lookup returns CDR1 KGHSH and CDR2 LQKENI. The CDR3 extends over 14 amino acids. J gave up 6 bases and V 4 bases, and 6 bases lay outside the gene matches. In DNA, the CDR3 is TGTGCCAGCTCACAGGGGACAGGGAGGCATGGCTACACCTTC. Translated, it gives CASSQGTGRHGYTF.

CDR3 nucleotide sequence: TGCAGTGCTATCGATCAGAGCAATCAGCCCCAGCATTTT. As protein: CSAIDQSNQPQHF. The chain combines TRBV20-1 with TRBJ1-5; D ambiguous. This CDR3 is 13 amino acids long. Trimming left V 4 bases short and J 1 base short, with 8 bases between. CDR1 and CDR2 (germline): DFQATT, SNEGSKA (reference sequence).

This clonotype was counted a few times. This rearrangement joins TRBV27 to TRBJ1-1, with D maybe TRBD1 (5 bases). The CDR3 length is 17 residues. CDR1 is MNHEY and CDR2 is SMNVEV in the germline V gene (reference sequence). The ends were cut back, 1 base at V and 11 bases at J, with 26 bases in the middle. CDR3 amino acids: CASSLFSGAREPTRAFF. The CDR3 coding sequence is TGTGCCAGCAGTTTATTCTCTGGGGCTCGGGAACCTACGAGGGCTTTCTTT.

V is TRBV18 and J is TRBJ1-2; tentative D call: TRBD1 (6 bases). With 2 bases removed from V and 2 bases from J, the gap between germline ends came to 9 bases. CDR1 and CDR2 (germline): KGHSH, LQKENI. There are 14 residues in the CDR3. This CDR3 is CASSPYRANYGYTF. CDR3 coding DNA: TGTGCCAGCTCACCATACAGGGCCAACTATGGCTACACCTTC. The whole variable domain, filled in from reference TRBV18 and TRBJ1-2, reads NAGVMQNPRHLVRRRGQEARLRCSPMKGHSHVYWYRQLPEEGLKFMVYLQKENIIDESGMPKERFSAEFPKEGPSILRIQQVVRGDSAAYFCASSPYRANYGYTFGSGTRLTVV.

This clonotype was seen a few times. The chain carries TRBV4-2 and TRBJ2-3; tentative D call: TRBD2 (7 bases). CDR3 length: 16 amino acids. Germline lookup yields CDR1 LGHNA and CDR2 YNFKEQ. Trimming pared 1 base from V and 4 bases from J, leaving 15 bases between. CDR3 protein: CASSQGGGGQSDTQYF. Here the CDR3 DNA reads TGTGCCAGCAGCCAAGGAGGGGGGGGCCAGTCAGATACGCAGTATTTT.

This chain links TRBV5-1 with TRBJ2-7, with a tentative D call TRBD2 (6 bases). The CDR3 contains 14 residues. Trimming took 2 bases from V and 7 from J, leaving 16 bases between them. Germline lookup yields CDR1 SGHRS and CDR2 YFSETQ. CDR3 coding DNA: TGCGCCAGCAGCTTCGCAGCGACGGAGGGAGAGCAGTACTTC. Translating gives CASSFAATEGEQYF.